The 24 T cell receptor beta chains given below trace back to one sample, sequenced in a study of memory CD4+ T cells and cytomegalovirus serostatus (dated by TCRdb to about 2019). The library was generated by the immunoSEQ multiplex PCR assay. The table was pulled from immuneACCESS by TCRdb, which kept in-frame rearrangements only. Such tables lose some clones; where checked, under half of the loss comes from unresolved V genes, and the rest has no known cause. In this sample the table shows some 53,000 clones, about 78% of which occur a single time. The top ten constitute about 0.77% of the sample. Single viable CD3+CD4+CD8-CD45RO+ cells were sorted as memory CD4+ T cells on a FACSAria II. The sample consisted of memory CD4+ T cells from blood. Receptor source: an adult in good health and CMV-seronegative.

This clone has more than one count but fewer than ten. This chain links TRBV19 with TRBJ1-5; D is ambiguous. Germline V lookup: CDR1 LNHDA, CDR2 SQIVND (reference sequence). V was trimmed by 6 bases and J by 4 bases, leaving 13 bases between them. The CDR3 sequence is 14 residues long. CDR3 region: CASSLELANQPQHF. In DNA form, the CDR3 reads TGTGCCAGTAGCTTAGAGTTGGCAAATCAGCCCCAGCATTTT.

The rearrangement joins TRBV30 to TRBJ1-5; tentative D call: TRBD1 (6 bases). This CDR3 is built from 17 residues. Trimming removed 0 bases at V and 7 bases at J, with 22 bases between. Germline CDR1 reads GTSNPN; CDR2 reads SVGIG (reference sequence). The DNA for the CDR3 is TGTGCCTGGAGTGTACCCACTACAGGGAACGGGGTACAGCCCCAGCATTTT. Amino acids: CAWSVPTTGNGVQPQHF.

This CDR3 reads CSVDSSGANVLTF. The CDR3 DNA is TGCAGCGTTGATAGCTCTGGGGCCAACGTCCTGACTTTC. J is TRBJ2-6 and V is TRBV29-1, with D unclear. Germline CDR1 SQVTM, CDR2 ANQGSEA. The germline V and J ends were trimmed by 3 bases and 0 bases, with 3 bases remaining between them. The CDR3 has 13 residues.

The J gene is TRBJ2-5, the V gene TRBV4-3; no clear D. CDR1 and CDR2 from the germline V gene are LGHNA and YSLEER. Trimming took off 0 bases at V and 5 bases at J, with 10 bases between the two ends. The CDR3 covers 14 residues. The CDR3 spells CASSQEAFRETQYF. CDR3 coding DNA: TGCGCCAGCAGCCAAGAGGCGTTTCGGGAGACCCAGTACTTC.

The chain has TRBV7-2 and TRBJ2-3; D remains unclear. The CDR3 extends over 12 amino acids. Germline V gene sequence: CDR1 SGHTA, CDR2 FQGNSA. Deletions cut 4 bases from V and 7 bases from J, with 9 bases between. The CDR3 sequence is CASSYPANTQYF. The CDR3, as DNA: TGTGCCAGCAGCTATCCCGCTAATACGCAGTATTTT.

This rearrangement joins TRBV2 to TRBJ1-1; D is perhaps TRBD1 (6 bases). The ends were cut back, 8 bases at V and 1 base at J, with 11 bases in the middle. Germline assignment: CDR1 SNHLY and CDR2 FYNNEI. The CDR3 sequence is 13 residues long. The CDR3, as DNA: TGTGCCAGCGCCAGGGGTACGAACACTGAAGCTTTCTTT. Its translation: CASARGTNTEAFF.

The V call is TRBV29-1, the J call TRBJ2-3; no firm D call. The CDR3 runs to 13 residues. CDR1 and CDR2 (germline): SQVTM, ANQGSEA. V gave up 2 bases and J gave up 2 bases, with 8 bases separating them. The CDR3 DNA reads as TGCAGCGTTGAATGGGCGCTCACAGATACGCAGTATTTT. This sequence encodes CSVEWALTDTQYF.

This CDR3 is CASSADRGGGYTF. DNA of the CDR3: TGTGCCAGCAGCGCCGACAGGGGGGGCGGCTACACCTTC. The chain carries TRBV6-1 and TRBJ1-2, with TRBD1 matching over 9 bases. CDR1 MNHNS and CDR2 SASEGT come from the germline V gene. The V and J ends lost 6 bases and 8 bases, in that order; junction bases with no gene match: 7. This CDR3 region has 13 residues.

V gene TRBV5-5 combines with J gene TRBJ2-7, with no clear D. Germline-derived CDR1 and CDR2 are SGHKS and YYEKEE (reference sequence). The CDR3 covers 13 residues. Trimming took 4 bases from V and 1 from J, leaving 9 bases between them. For the CDR3, the DNA is TGTGCCAGCAGCCGACACGATTCCTACGAGCAGTACTTC. It yields the protein CASSRHDSYEQYF.

The chain uses TRBV18 and TRBJ2-6; the match to TRBD1 covers 7 bases. V lost 4 bases, J lost 2 bases, and 2 bases stayed unmatched. CDR1 and CDR2 from the germline V gene are KGHSH and LQKENI. The CDR3 consists of 15 residues. CDR3 loop: CASSLDRAGANVLTF. CDR3 coding DNA: TGTGCCAGCTCACTCGACAGGGCTGGGGCCAACGTCCTGACTTTC.

V is TRBV13 and J is TRBJ2-3; possible D gene TRBD2, 5 bases. The CDR3 contains 16 residues. Trimming cost V 1 base and J 0 bases, with 11 bases left between them. Germline V CDR1 and CDR2: PRHDT, FYEKMQ (reference sequence). CDR3 DNA: TGTGCCAGCAGCTTAGCGGGGTCAGCTAGCACAGATACGCAGTATTTT. Its translation: CASSLAGSASTDTQYF. Using reference TRBV13 and TRBJ2-3 for the parts outside the CDR3, the full variable domain is AAGVIQSPRHLIKEKRETATLKCYPIPRHDTVYWYQQGPGQDPQFLISFYEKMQSDKGSIPDRFSAQQFSDYHSELNMSSLELGDSALYFCASSLAGSASTDTQYFGPGTRLTVL.

The chain has TRBV28 and TRBJ1-5; the D gene is possibly TRBD1 (6 bases). Trimming pared 6 bases from V and 6 bases from J, leaving 15 bases between. Germline V CDR1 and CDR2: MDHEN, SYDVKM. The CDR3 runs to 14 residues. The CDR3 spells CASRVAGGGQPQHF. CDR3 nucleotide sequence: TGTGCCAGCAGGGTGGCGGGGGGCGGTCAGCCCCAGCATTTT.

As DNA, the CDR3 is TGCGCCAGCAGCTTGGTGACAGGGGGCAATGGTGGCTACACCTTC. As protein: CASSLVTGGNGGYTF. This chain joins TRBV5-1 and TRBJ1-2, with 10 bases that match TRBD1. V was pared by 0 bases and J by 7 bases, with 6 bases of the junction left unmatched. Germline CDR1 reads SGHRS; CDR2 reads YFSETQ. This CDR3 spans 15 amino acids.

The J gene is TRBJ2-3, the V gene TRBV5-1; 9 bases line up with TRBD2. The V gene's germline CDR1 is SGHRS and CDR2 YFSETQ. The junction had 3 bases not matched to a gene; V was cut back by 1 base and J by 3 bases. This CDR3 is 15 amino acids long. The chain's CDR3 is CASSLRGLATDTQYF. CDR3 in DNA: TGCGCCAGCAGCTTGAGGGGACTAGCAACAGATACGCAGTATTTT.

This chain links TRBV7-6 with TRBJ1-2; D is uncertain. Looked up from germline, CDR1 is SGHVS and CDR2 is FNYEAQ. This CDR3 region has 14 residues. Trimming pared 2 bases from V and 3 bases from J, leaving 10 bases between. The CDR3 region is CASSLIGEDYGYTF. CDR3 coding DNA: TGTGCCAGCAGCTTAATCGGCGAGGACTATGGCTACACCTTC. Combining the CDR3 with reference TRBV7-6 and TRBJ1-2 gives the whole variable domain GAGVSQSPRYKVTKRGQDVALRCDPISGHVSLYWYRQALGQGPEFLTYFNYEAQQDKSGLPNDRFSAERPEGSISTLTIQRTEQRDSAMYRCASSLIGEDYGYTFGSGTRLTVV.

The chain combines TRBV12-5 with TRBJ2-7; unclear D gene. Deletions cut 0 bases from V and 2 bases from J, with 11 bases between. Germline V gives CDR1 LGHNT, CDR2 FRNRAP. The CDR3 is made up of 15 amino acids. The CDR3 DNA is TGTGCTAGTGGTTTGGTACCGAACAGCCCCTACGAGCAGTACTTC. Amino acids: CASGLVPNSPYEQYF.

The J gene is TRBJ2-5, the V gene TRBV7-3, with a tentative D call TRBD1 (6 bases). The CDR3 runs 16 residues. CDR1 is SGHTA and CDR2 is FQGTGA in the germline V gene. V lost 5 bases and J lost 4, with 20 bases in between. Here the CDR3 DNA reads TGTGCCAGCAGCATCGGAGGCAGGGGCGAGGGAGAGACCCAGTACTTC. Protein product: CASSIGGRGEGETQYF.

The V and J genes are TRBV10-3 and TRBJ1-4, with TRBD1 as a possible D gene (5 bases). Trimming stripped 4 bases from V and 8 bases from J, with 14 bases between. The CDR3 totals 14 residues. Per germline, CDR1 ENHRY and CDR2 SYGVKD. CDR3 sequence reads: CAISGDGAGEKLFF. As DNA, the CDR3 is TGTGCCATCAGTGGGGACGGAGCTGGGGAAAAACTGTTTTTT.

This clone was seen more than once but under ten times. The genes are TRBV5-1 and TRBJ2-5; 8 bases map to TRBD2. The V gene's germline CDR1 is SGHRS and CDR2 YFSETQ. V trimming: 0 bases; J trimming: 5 bases; junction bases outside the gene matches: 9. The CDR3 covers 16 residues. The CDR3 nucleotides read TGCGCCAGCAGCTTGGGCGCCGGGGGGGCCGTGGAGACCCAGTACTTC. Its protein is CASSLGAGGAVETQYF. The whole variable domain, remainder taken from reference TRBV5-1 and TRBJ2-5, is KAGVTQTPRYLIKTRGQQVTLSCSPISGHRSVSWYQQTPGQGLQFLFEYFSETQRNKGNFPGRFSGRQFSNSRSEMNVSTLELGDSALYLCASSLGAGGAVETQYFGPGTRLLVL.

The chain carries TRBV28 and TRBJ1-2; D is perhaps TRBD1 (5 bases). Per the germline V gene, CDR1 is MDHEN and CDR2 is SYDVKM. Trimming left V 8 bases short and J 12 bases short, with 13 bases between. This CDR3 has 10 residues. The CDR3 DNA is TGTGCCAGCGGGAGGGGTGGGGACACCTTC. Protein: CASGRGGDTF.

The V gene is TRBV7-2, the J gene TRBJ2-7; no clear D. The germline CDR1 and CDR2 sequences are SGHTA and FQGNSA. V shed 1 base and J shed 6 bases, with 7 bases lying between them. The CDR3 covers 12 residues. The CDR3 spells CASSLVVAEQYF. The CDR3 DNA reads as TGTGCCAGCAGCTTAGTAGTCGCCGAGCAGTACTTC.

The V and J genes are TRBV6-6 and TRBJ1-2; unclear D gene. The CDR3 contains 12 residues. V was shortened by 2 bases and J by 4 bases, with 5 bases between the two germline ends. The germline gives CDR1 MNHNY, CDR2 SVGAGI (reference sequence). As DNA, the CDR3 is TGTGCCAGCAGTTACCGGGGCTATGGCTACACCTTC. Translated: CASSYRGYGYTF.

The chain links TRBV4-1 to TRBJ2-7; TRBD2 matches 11 bases. V was clipped by 4 bases and J by 1 base; unmatched bases: 9. The CDR3 spans 17 residues. Germline lookup yields CDR1 MGHRA and CDR2 YSYEKL. DNA for the CDR3: TGCGCCAGCAGCCGGTTTAGCGGGGGGGCCGTATCCTACGAGCAGTACTTC. It is translated as CASSRFSGGAVSYEQYF.

This clone appeared a few times. The chain couples TRBV27 to TRBJ1-1; D possibly corresponds to TRBD1 (6 bases). V was trimmed by 2 bases and J by 5 bases, leaving 21 bases between them. The CDR3 is made up of 17 amino acids. CDR1 and CDR2 from the germline V gene are MNHEY and SMNVEV (reference sequence). The CDR3 reads CASSLRQHRDTWTEAFF. DNA of the CDR3: TGTGCCAGCAGTTTACGACAACACCGGGACACATGGACTGAAGCTTTCTTT.